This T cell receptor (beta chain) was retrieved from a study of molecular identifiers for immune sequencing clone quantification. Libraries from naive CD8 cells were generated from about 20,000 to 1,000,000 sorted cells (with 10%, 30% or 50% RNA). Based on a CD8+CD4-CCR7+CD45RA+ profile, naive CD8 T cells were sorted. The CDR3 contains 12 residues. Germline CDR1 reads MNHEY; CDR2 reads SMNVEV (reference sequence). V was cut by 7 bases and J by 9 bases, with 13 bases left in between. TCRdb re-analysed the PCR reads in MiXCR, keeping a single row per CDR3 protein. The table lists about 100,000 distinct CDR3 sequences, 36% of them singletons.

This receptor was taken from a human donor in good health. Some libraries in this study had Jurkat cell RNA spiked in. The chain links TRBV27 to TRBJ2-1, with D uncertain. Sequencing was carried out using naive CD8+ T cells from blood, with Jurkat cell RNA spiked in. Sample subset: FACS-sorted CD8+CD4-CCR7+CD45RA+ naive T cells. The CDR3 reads CASTSGWGEQFF. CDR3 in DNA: TGTGCCAGCACCTCAGGCTGGGGTGAGCAGTTCTTC.